The subject of this entry is one TCR beta chain. These data originate in a study of blood T cell repertoires in COVID-19. On the study more broadly: Some COVID-19 samples were acute and others convalescent; all came from the United States, Italy and Spain. Sources were T cells, B-cell-depleted T cells, or PBMCs; the material itself was cDNA or gDNA.

Original data processing: Quantification of nucleated cells was approximated via reference gene primer amplification. Using immunoSEQ multiplex PCR, the repertoire was profiled, and TCRdb retains in-frame clones only, with some absent. From that table come the V and J calls and clone size; the DNA was used to work out D and trimming. The top ten hold around 1.2% of the sample, which has tens of thousands of clones, roughly 90% seen once. CDR1 and CDR2 from the germline V gene are LNHNV and YYDKDF (reference sequence). V dropped 0 bases and J dropped 6; count of bases not matched to a gene: 10. This CDR3 spans 16 amino acids.

This receptor was taken from a woman in her sixties or seventies with acute or convalescent COVID-19. Sequenced sample: peripheral blood. The chain is built from TRBV15 and TRBJ2-5; 7 bases fit TRBD1. The CDR3 sequence is CATSREGMTGKQTQYF. Here the CDR3 DNA reads TGTGCCACCAGCAGAGAGGGGATGACAGGGAAGCAGACCCAGTACTTC.